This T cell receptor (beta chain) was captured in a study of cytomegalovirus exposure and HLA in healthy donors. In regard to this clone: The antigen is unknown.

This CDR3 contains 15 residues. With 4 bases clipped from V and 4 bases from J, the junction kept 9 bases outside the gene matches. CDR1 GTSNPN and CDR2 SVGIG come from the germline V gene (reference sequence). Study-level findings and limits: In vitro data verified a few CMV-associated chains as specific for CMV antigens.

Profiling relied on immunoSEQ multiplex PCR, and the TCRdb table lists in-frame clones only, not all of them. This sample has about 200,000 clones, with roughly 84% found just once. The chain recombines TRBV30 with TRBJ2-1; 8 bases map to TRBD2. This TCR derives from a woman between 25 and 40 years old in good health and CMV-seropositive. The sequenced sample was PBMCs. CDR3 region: CAWNRREARYNEQFF. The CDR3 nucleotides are TGTGCCTGGAATCGGCGGGAGGCACGATACAATGAGCAGTTCTTC. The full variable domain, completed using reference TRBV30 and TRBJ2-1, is SQTIHQWPATLVQPVGSPLSLECTVEGTSNPNLYWYRQAAGRGLQLLFYSVGIGQISSEVPQNLSASRPQDRQFILSSKKLLLSDSGFYLCAWNRREARYNEQFFGPGTRLTVL.